This T cell receptor (beta chain) was profiled in a study of T cell responses to AZD1222 COVID-19 vaccine. Method: immunoSEQ multiplex PCR; TCRdb's copy keeps in-frame clones and lacks some. The table includes tens of thousands of clones, just over 85% detected once. The CDR3 totals 16 residues. Germline CDR1 MNHEY, CDR2 SMNVEV (reference sequence). V was shortened by 0 bases and J by 4 bases, with 15 bases between the two germline ends. Whole-study results and caveats: The peak T cell response came first, and repertoires were sampled only after it.

The count of this clone is one. Its antigen remains unknown. The V call is TRBV27, the J call TRBJ1-1; possible D gene TRBD1, 5 bases. The sample here was peripheral blood, taken on day 0 of AZD1222 vaccination. The sequence was obtained from an adult in good health. CDR3 DNA: TGTGCCAGCAGTTTATCGGCGGGATTGAGGGGCACTGAAGCTTTCTTT. Its translation is CASSLSAGLRGTEAFF.